The 8 T cell receptor beta chains given below trace back to one sample, sequenced in a study of cytomegalovirus exposure and HLA in healthy donors (TCRdb year 2017). The library was built by means of the immunoSEQ multiplex PCR assay. A mixture of 60 forward primers for TCR Vbeta segments and 13 reverse primers for TCR Jbeta segments was used in the multiplex PCR. TCRdb mirrors the immuneACCESS table, restricted to in-frame sequences. Some clones are absent from its copies; in checked studies, under half trace to an unresolved V gene, and the reason for the others is unknown. This sample comprises roughly 120,000 clones, 75% to 85% of them detected only once. More than 2.5% of the sample lies in the top ten. The sample was PBMCs. The receptor source for this set is a male donor in good health and CMV-seronegative.

The rearrangement uses TRBV9 and TRBJ1-1, with TRBD1 as a possible D gene (5 bases). Germline V gene sequence: CDR1 SGDLS, CDR2 YYNGEE. This CDR3 comprises 14 residues. Trimming stripped 2 bases from V and 1 base from J, with 9 bases between. CDR3 DNA: TGTGCCAGCAGCGTTTCCGGGGGGAACACTGAAGCTTTCTTT. Translation: CASSVSGGNTEAFF.

The chain is built from TRBV10-1 and TRBJ2-2; tentatively, D is TRBD1 (6 bases). The CDR3 is made up of 14 amino acids. Trimming removed 6 bases at V and 1 base at J, with 9 bases between. CDR1 and CDR2 from the germline V gene are WNHNN and SYGVQD (reference sequence). CDR3 nucleotide sequence: TGCGCCAGCAGACGGACAGAGAACACCGGGGAGCTGTTTTTT. It translates to CASRRTENTGELFF.

The V call is TRBV27, the J call TRBJ2-3; no clear D. Germline lookup yields CDR1 MNHEY and CDR2 SMNVEV (reference sequence). The V gene lost 5 bases and the J gene lost 6 bases, with 9 bases spanning the gap. The CDR3 consists of 12 residues. The CDR3 here is CASSPREDTQYF. The CDR3 bases are TGTGCCAGCAGTCCCCGCGAGGATACGCAGTATTTT.

The rearrangement links TRBV6-6 to TRBJ2-3; 10 bases line up with TRBD2. This CDR3 contains 15 residues. Trimming at V came to 4 bases and at J to 1 base, leaving 2 bases not matched to a gene. Germline V lookup: CDR1 MNHNY, CDR2 SVGAGI (reference sequence). This CDR3 reads CASSFLAGGTDTQYF. DNA for the CDR3: TGTGCCAGCAGTTTCCTAGCGGGAGGCACAGATACGCAGTATTTT.

The chain has TRBV6-5 and TRBJ1-1; TRBD1 matches 9 bases. CDR3 length: 14 amino acids. After removal of 11 bases from V and 5 bases from J, the junction contained 12 bases not matched to a gene. Germline values: CDR1 MNHEY, CDR2 SVGAGI. The CDR3 DNA follows: TGTGCCTGCACCCCGGGACAGGGATTGACTGAAGCTTTCTTT. Its protein product is CACTPGQGLTEAFF.

This clone has only one observation. V gene TRBV5-6 combines with J gene TRBJ1-6; TRBD1 aligns across 8 bases. This CDR3 region has 14 residues. The ends lost 3 bases at V and 8 bases at J; junction bases unmatched: 4. Germline V CDR1 and CDR2: SGHDT, YYEEEE. CDR3 nucleotides: TGTGCCAGCAGCTCAAGACAGGGGTATTCACCCCTCCACTTT. This encodes CASSSRQGYSPLHF.

The chain combines TRBV4-1 with TRBJ2-4; D is undetermined. Looked up from germline, CDR1 is MGHRA and CDR2 is YSYEKL. The V and J ends lost 1 base and 12 bases respectively, with 16 bases between them. The CDR3 spans 14 residues. The DNA for the CDR3 is TGCGCCAGCAGCCAAGTGGGCTCCCACTCCAGTCAGTACTTC. Residues: CASSQVGSHSSQYF.

CDR3 loop: CASSPYPRGANEQFF. The CDR3 DNA is TGTGCCAGCAGCCCGTACCCACGGGGGGCCAATGAGCAGTTCTTC. V usage is TRBV7-3 and J usage is TRBJ2-1; a weak D match, TRBD2 (7 bases). CDR1 and CDR2 (germline): SGHTA, FQGTGA. The germline V and J ends were trimmed by 5 bases and 6 bases, with 17 bases remaining between them. The CDR3 runs 15 residues. Looking up the rest from reference TRBV7-3 and TRBJ2-1 gives the full variable domain: GAGVSQTPSNKVTEKGKYVELRCDPISGHTALYWYRQSLGQGPEFLIYFQGTGAADDSGLPNDRFFAVRPEGSVSTLKIQRTERGDSAVYLCASSPYPRGANEQFFGPGTRLTVL.